Listed here are 19 T cell receptor beta chains from one sample, sequenced in a study of T-cell reconstitution after alpha-beta-depleted transplantation in children. Molecular barcoding with unique molecular identifiers was used for the TCRbeta library. TCRdb independently ran MiXCR on the PCR reads; one entry per CDR3 protein. The sample yields 490,000 or so distinct CDR3 sequences, about an eighth seen once. The material sequenced was PBMCs from the stem cell graft donor, taken from the stem cell graft. All receptors derive from a human donor who donated a stem cell graft to a child with combined immunodeficiency.

The V gene is TRBV4-1, the J gene TRBJ1-5; D is undetermined. Germline V CDR1 and CDR2: MGHRA, YSYEKL. The V gene lost 2 bases and the J gene lost 4 bases, with 9 bases spanning the gap. The CDR3 runs 14 residues. CDR3 sequence: CASSQMDENQPQHF. CDR3 nucleotides: TGCGCCAGCAGCCAAATGGACGAGAATCAGCCCCAGCATTTT.

This clonotype was counted at least ten times. V and J are TRBV29-1 and TRBJ2-1; D call uncertain. CDR1 and CDR2 from the germline V gene are SQVTM and ANQGSEA. The V end was cut by 3 bases, the J end by 1 base, with 10 bases between. This CDR3 comprises 14 residues. In nucleotides, the CDR3 is TGCAGCGTTGACCTTGGGATTTCCTACAATGAGCAGTTCTTC. Its protein product is CSVDLGISYNEQFF.

This clonotype has at least ten counts. V is TRBV12-3 or TRBV12-4 and J is TRBJ2-7; either TRBD1 or TRBD2 may supply D (5 bases each). V dropped 1 base and J dropped 8 bases, with 9 bases sitting between them. This CDR3 contains 12 residues. Here the CDR3 DNA reads TGTGCCAGCAGTTTAGGCCGGGACCAGCAGTACTTC. Translated: CASSLGRDQQYF.

This clonotype was seen more than once but under ten times. The chain links TRBV6-5 to TRBJ2-7, with 7 nucleotides matching TRBD2. CDR3 size: 15 residues. Trimming cost V 2 bases and J 7 bases; bases outside gene matches: 11. The V gene's germline CDR1 is MNHEY and CDR2 SVGAGI. CDR3 region: CASSYGEGPPVEQYF. The DNA for the CDR3 is TGTGCCAGCAGTTACGGGGAGGGGCCCCCTGTGGAGCAGTACTTC.

The chain uses TRBV13 and TRBJ2-3; a possible D gene is TRBD2 (5 bases). V was trimmed by 1 base and J by 2 bases, leaving 13 bases between them. The germline CDR1 and CDR2 sequences are PRHDT and FYEKMQ (reference sequence). This CDR3 has 16 amino acids. Here the CDR3 DNA reads TGTGCCAGCAGCTTAGTTAGAGGGCCGGACACAGATACGCAGTATTTT. Protein: CASSLVRGPDTDTQYF.

This clonotype was counted a few times. The chain employs TRBV15 and TRBJ2-1; TRBD2 matches 8 bases. V dropped 1 base and J dropped 6; count of bases not matched to a gene: 8. CDR3 size: 16 residues. The germline V gene has CDR1 LNHNV and CDR2 YYDKDF (reference sequence). The CDR3 nucleotides are TGTGCCACCAGCAGAGCGAGGAGCGGGAGTGTCAATGAGCAGTTCTTC. As protein: CATSRARSGSVNEQFF.

Many counts were recorded for this clonotype. The chain is built from TRBV10-3 and TRBJ2-7, with 10 bases that match TRBD2. The CDR3 totals 14 residues. With 8 bases clipped from V and 0 bases from J, the junction kept 4 bases outside the gene matches. CDR1 and CDR2 from the germline V gene are ENHRY and SYGVKD. As DNA, the CDR3 is TGTGCCATCTCTAGCGGGGGACTCTCCTACGAGCAGTACTTC. As protein: CAISSGGLSYEQYF.

The chain combines TRBV9 with TRBJ2-7; the D gene is possibly TRBD2 (6 bases). Germline CDR1 reads SGDLS; CDR2 reads YYNGEE. V lost 3 bases and J 2 bases, leaving 18 bases between the germline ends. This CDR3 comprises 16 residues. Here the CDR3 DNA reads TGTGCCAGCAGCGCGACGGGATGGGGAGGTCCCTACGAGCAGTACTTC. Translation: CASSATGWGGPYEQYF.

This chain links TRBV29-1 with TRBJ1-2, with D possibly being TRBD1 (6 bases). The CDR3 runs 15 residues. The germline gives CDR1 SQVTM, CDR2 ANQGSEA. Between the trimmed V and J ends, which lost 3 bases and 4 bases, there was a span of 18 bases. CDR3 in DNA: TGCAGCGTTGATCGGGCGGGCACCAGGGGCTATGGCTACACCTTC. It translates to CSVDRAGTRGYGYTF.

This clonotype occurred many times. The chain employs TRBV12-3 or TRBV12-4 and TRBJ1-1; 10 bases are a match to TRBD1. V lost 5 bases, J lost 6 bases, and 6 bases stayed unmatched. The CDR3 is made up of 14 amino acids. The CDR3 DNA reads as TGTGCCAGCAGTCAGCGACAGGGGGCTGCTGAAGCTTTCTTT. Translation gives CASSQRQGAAEAFF.

The table lists this clonotype with a few counts. V usage is TRBV5-1 and J usage is TRBJ2-3, with 7 bases matching TRBD2. The CDR3 sequence is 15 residues long. Germline lookup yields CDR1 SGHRS and CDR2 YFSETQ. V lost 4 bases, J lost 4 bases, and 9 bases stayed unmatched. The CDR3: CASSRSGGEADTQYF. In DNA, the CDR3 is TGCGCCAGCAGCCGATCGGGAGGTGAGGCAGATACGCAGTATTTT.

J is TRBJ1-2 and V is TRBV3-1; D perhaps matches TRBD1 (5 bases). The V end lost 1 base, the J end lost 4 bases, and 13 bases lay between the germline ends. Germline CDR1 LGHDT, CDR2 YNNKEL (reference sequence). The CDR3 is 15 residues long. The CDR3 DNA follows: TGTGCCAGCAGCCAAGGAGGGGAGGGCCTCTATGGCTACACCTTC. Translated: CASSQGGEGLYGYTF.

CDR3 loop: CASSLPPLGQGLLFF. CDR3 bases: TGTGCCAGCAGCCTACCACCCCTCGGACAGGGGTTGCTGTTTTTT. The chain is built from TRBV6-2 or TRBV6-3 and TRBJ2-2; TRBD1 matches 9 bases. V lost 6 bases to trimming and J lost 13 bases; unmatched junction nucleotides: 15. This CDR3 region has 15 residues. Germline CDR1 reads MNHEY; CDR2 reads SVGEGT.

This chain uses TRBV4-1 with TRBJ2-1; 13 bases are a match to TRBD2. Per germline, CDR1 MGHRA and CDR2 YSYEKL. This CDR3 contains 18 residues. Unmatched junction bases numbered 6, after V lost 4 bases and J lost 0 bases. DNA of the CDR3: TGCGCCAGCAGCCGACTCGGACTAGCGGGGGCCTCCTACAATGAGCAGTTCTTC. Amino acids: CASSRLGLAGASYNEQFF.

The gene calls are TRBV3-1 and TRBJ2-7; TRBD2 might be the D (5 bases). Per the germline V gene, CDR1 is LGHDT and CDR2 is YNNKEL (reference sequence). The length of the CDR3 is 15 residues. V was cut by 0 bases and J by 0 bases, with 9 bases left in between. The chain's CDR3 is CASSQERDYSYEQYF. CDR3 nucleotide sequence: TGTGCCAGCAGCCAAGAACGAGACTACTCCTACGAGCAGTACTTC.

The chain links TRBV20-1 to TRBJ2-3; no firm D call. V shed 6 bases and J shed 6 bases, with 16 bases lying between them. CDR1 and CDR2 (germline): DFQATT, SNEGSKA (reference sequence). The CDR3 runs 13 residues. The CDR3 is CSAPGQAGDTQYF. CDR3 DNA sequence: TGCAGTGCCCCGGGCCAGGCTGGGGATACGCAGTATTTT.

This clonotype was recorded many times. This chain connects TRBV2 to TRBJ2-7, with 8 bases that match TRBD1. The junction had 8 bases not matched to a gene; V was cut back by 5 bases and J by 2 bases. CDR1 is SNHLY and CDR2 is FYNNEI in the germline V gene. CDR3 length: 15 amino acids. As DNA, the CDR3 is TGTGCCAGCAGTATACCAGGGGGCCTAACCTACGAGCAGTACTTC. Translation gives CASSIPGGLTYEQYF.

The table lists this clonotype with many counts. This chain links TRBV7-2 with TRBJ1-1; D might be TRBD1 (6 bases). The CDR3 runs 13 residues. Trimming stripped 7 bases from V and 2 bases from J, with 11 bases between. Germline V gene sequence: CDR1 SGHTA, CDR2 FQGNSA. As DNA, the CDR3 is TGTGCCAGCATAGGGGGGATAAACACTGAAGCTTTCTTT. The encoded protein is CASIGGINTEAFF.

Remarks on this clonotype: Here the CDR3 omits its conserved ending phenylalanine or tryptophan, so a read error is the likely source. The chain is built from TRBV6-2 or TRBV6-3 and TRBJ2-1, with 9 bases aligning to TRBD2. With V trimmed by 8 bases and J by 4 bases, 6 bases remained unmatched. There are 14 residues in the CDR3. CDR1 and CDR2 from the germline V gene are MNHEY and SVGEGT. The CDR3 sequence is CASEGTSQYNEQFV. CDR3 nucleotide sequence: TGTGCCAGCGAAGGGACTAGCCAATACAATGAGCAGTTCGTC.